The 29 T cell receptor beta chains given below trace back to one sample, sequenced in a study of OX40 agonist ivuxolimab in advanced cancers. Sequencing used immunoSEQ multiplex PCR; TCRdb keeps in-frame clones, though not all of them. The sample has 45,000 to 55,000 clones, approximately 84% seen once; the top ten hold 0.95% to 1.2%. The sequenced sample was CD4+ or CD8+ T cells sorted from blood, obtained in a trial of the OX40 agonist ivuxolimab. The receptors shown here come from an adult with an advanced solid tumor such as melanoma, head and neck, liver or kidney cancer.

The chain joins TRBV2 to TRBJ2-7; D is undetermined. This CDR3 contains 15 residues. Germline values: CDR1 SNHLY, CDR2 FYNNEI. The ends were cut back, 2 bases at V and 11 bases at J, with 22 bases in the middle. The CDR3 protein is CASSEMGFTPTLEYF. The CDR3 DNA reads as TGTGCCAGCAGTGAAATGGGCTTTACTCCCACGTTGGAGTACTTC.

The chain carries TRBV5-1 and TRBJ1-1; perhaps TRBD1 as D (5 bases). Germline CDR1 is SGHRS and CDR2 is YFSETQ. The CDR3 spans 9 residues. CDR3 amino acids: CAGPPLAFF. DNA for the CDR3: TGCGCGGGGCCCCCATTAGCTTTCTTT. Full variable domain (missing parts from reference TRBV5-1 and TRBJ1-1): KAGVTQTPRYLIKTRGQQVTLSCSPISGHRSVSWYQQTPGQGLQFLFEYFSETQRNKGNFPGRFSGRQFSNSRSEMNVSTLELGDSALYLCAGPPLAFFGQGTRLTVV.

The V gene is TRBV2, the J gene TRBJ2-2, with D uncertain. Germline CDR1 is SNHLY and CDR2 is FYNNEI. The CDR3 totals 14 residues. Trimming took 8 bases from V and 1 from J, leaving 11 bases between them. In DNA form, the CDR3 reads TGTGCCAGCTTGCCTCGAGGGAACACCGGGGAGCTGTTTTTT. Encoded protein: CASLPRGNTGELFF. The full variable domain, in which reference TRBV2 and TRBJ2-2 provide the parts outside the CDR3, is EPEVTQTPSHQVTQMGQEVILRCVPISNHLYFYWYRQILGQKVEFLVSFYNNEISEKSEIFDDQFSVERPDGSNFTLKIRSTKLEDSAMYFCASLPRGNTGELFFGEGSRLTVL.

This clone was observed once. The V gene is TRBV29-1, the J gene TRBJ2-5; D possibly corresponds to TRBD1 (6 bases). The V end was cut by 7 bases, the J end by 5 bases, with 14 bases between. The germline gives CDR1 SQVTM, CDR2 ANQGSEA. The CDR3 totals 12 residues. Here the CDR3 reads CSGLRGGETQYF. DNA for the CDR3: TGCAGCGGTCTCAGGGGTGGGGAGACCCAGTACTTC.

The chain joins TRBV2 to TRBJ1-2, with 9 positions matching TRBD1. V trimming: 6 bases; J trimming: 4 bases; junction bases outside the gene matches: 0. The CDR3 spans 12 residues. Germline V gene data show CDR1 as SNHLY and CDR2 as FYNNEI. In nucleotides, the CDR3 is TGTGCCAGCAGGACAGGGGGCTATGGCTACACCTTC. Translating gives CASRTGGYGYTF.

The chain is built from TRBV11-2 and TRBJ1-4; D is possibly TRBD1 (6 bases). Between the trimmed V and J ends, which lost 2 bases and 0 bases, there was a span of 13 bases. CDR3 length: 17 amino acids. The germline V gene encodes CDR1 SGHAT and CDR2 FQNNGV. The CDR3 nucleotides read TGTGCCAGCAGCTTAAAGGGGGTCATGGCAACTAATGAAAAACTGTTTTTT. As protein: CASSLKGVMATNEKLFF. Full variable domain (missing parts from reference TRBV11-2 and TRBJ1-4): EAGVAQSPRYKIIEKRQSVAFWCNPISGHATLYWYQQILGQGPKLLIQFQNNGVVDDSQLPKDRFSAERLKGVDSTLKIQPAKLEDSAVYLCASSLKGVMATNEKLFFGSGTQLSVL.

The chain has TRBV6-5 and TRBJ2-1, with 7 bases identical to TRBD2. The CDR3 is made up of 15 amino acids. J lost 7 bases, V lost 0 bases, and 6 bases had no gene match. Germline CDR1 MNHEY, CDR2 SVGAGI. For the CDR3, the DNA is TGTGCCAGCAGTTACTCTAGCGGGTGGGGGAATGAGCAGTTCTTC. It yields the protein CASSYSSGWGNEQFF.

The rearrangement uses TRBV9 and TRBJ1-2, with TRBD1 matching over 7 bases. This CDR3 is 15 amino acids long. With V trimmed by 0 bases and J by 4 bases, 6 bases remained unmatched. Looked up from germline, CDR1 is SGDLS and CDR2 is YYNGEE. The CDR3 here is CASSVGGDSLYGYTF. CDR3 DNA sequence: TGTGCCAGCAGCGTAGGTGGGGACAGCCTCTATGGCTACACCTTC.

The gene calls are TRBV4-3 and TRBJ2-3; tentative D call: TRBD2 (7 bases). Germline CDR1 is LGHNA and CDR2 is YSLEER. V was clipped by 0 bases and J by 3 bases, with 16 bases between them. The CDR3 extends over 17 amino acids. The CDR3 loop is CASSQDSRGAGTDTQYF. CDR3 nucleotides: TGCGCCAGCAGCCAAGATTCCCGGGGGGCCGGGACAGATACGCAGTATTTT.

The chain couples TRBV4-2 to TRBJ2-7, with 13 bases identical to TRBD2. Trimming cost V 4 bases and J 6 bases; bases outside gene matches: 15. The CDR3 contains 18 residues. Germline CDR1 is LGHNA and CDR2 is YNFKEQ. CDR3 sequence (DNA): TGTGCCAGCAGCCCCGGCCTTGGACTAGCGGGAGATCGGTCCGAGCAGTACTTC. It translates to CASSPGLGLAGDRSEQYF.

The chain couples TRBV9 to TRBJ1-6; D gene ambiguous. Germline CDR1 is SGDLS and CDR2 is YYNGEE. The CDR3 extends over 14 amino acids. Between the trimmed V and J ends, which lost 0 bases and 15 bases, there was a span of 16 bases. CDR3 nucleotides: TGTGCCAGCAGCGTAGAGGCGCAGCTGGGAGACCTCCACTTT. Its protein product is CASSVEAQLGDLHF. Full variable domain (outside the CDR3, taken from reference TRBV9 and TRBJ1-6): DSGVTQTPKHLITATGQRVTLRCSPRSGDLSVYWYQQSLDQGLQFLIQYYNGEERAKGNILERFSAQQFPDLHSELNLSSLELGDSALYFCASSVEAQLGDLHFGNGTRLTVT.

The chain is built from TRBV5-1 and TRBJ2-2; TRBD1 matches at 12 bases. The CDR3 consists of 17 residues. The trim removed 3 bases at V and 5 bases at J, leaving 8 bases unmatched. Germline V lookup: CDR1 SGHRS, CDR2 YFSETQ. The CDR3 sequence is CASSSAGQGAFTGELFF. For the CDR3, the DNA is TGCGCCAGCAGCTCCGCGGGACAGGGGGCGTTTACCGGGGAGCTGTTTTTT.

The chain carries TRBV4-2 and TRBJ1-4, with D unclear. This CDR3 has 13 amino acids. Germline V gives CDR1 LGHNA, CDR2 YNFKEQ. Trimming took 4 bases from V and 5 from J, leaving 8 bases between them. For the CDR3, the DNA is TGTGCCAGCAGCCGGTTAGGGAATGAAAAACTGTTTTTT. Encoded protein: CASSRLGNEKLFF.

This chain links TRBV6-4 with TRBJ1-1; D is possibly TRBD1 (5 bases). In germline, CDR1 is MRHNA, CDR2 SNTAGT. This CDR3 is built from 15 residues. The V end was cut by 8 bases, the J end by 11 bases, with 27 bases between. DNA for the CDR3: TGTGCCAGCGGAGAGACCAGGAGGGACCAACTCGCGGCTTTCTTT. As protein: CASGETRRDQLAAFF.

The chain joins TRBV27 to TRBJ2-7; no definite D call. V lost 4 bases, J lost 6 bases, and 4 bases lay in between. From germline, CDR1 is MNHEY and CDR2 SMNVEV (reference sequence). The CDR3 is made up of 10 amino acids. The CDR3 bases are TGTGCCAGCAGTTGGGGCGAGCAGTACTTC. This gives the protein CASSWGEQYF.

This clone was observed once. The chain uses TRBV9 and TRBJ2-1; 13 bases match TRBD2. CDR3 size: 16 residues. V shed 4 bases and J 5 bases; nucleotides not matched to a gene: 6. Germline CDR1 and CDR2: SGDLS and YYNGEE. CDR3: CASSPRLAGGHNEQFF. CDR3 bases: TGTGCCAGCAGCCCTCGACTAGCGGGGGGCCACAATGAGCAGTTCTTC.

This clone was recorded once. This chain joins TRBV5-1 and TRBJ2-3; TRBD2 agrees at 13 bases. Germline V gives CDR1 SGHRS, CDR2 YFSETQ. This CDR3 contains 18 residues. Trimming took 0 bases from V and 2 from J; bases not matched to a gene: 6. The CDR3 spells CASSLGTSGGTPTDTQYF. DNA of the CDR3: TGCGCCAGCAGCTTGGGGACTAGCGGGGGAACCCCCACAGATACGCAGTATTTT.

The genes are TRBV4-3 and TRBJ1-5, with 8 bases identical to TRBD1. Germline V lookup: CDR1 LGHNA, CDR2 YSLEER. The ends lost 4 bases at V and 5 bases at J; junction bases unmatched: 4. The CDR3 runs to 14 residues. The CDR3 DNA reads TGCGCCAGCAGCCGTACGGACAGGGATCAGCCCCAGCATTTT. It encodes CASSRTDRDQPQHF.

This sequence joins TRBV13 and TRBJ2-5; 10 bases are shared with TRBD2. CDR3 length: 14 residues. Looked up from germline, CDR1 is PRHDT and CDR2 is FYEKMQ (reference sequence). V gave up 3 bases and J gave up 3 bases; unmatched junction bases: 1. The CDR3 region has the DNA TGTGCCAGCAGCTTTAGCGGGGGGAAAGAGACCCAGTACTTC. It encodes CASSFSGGKETQYF.

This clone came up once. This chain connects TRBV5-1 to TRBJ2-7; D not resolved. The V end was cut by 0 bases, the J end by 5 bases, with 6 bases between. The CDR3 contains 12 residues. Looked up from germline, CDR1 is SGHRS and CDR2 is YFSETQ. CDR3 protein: CASSLAFNEQYF. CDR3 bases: TGCGCCAGCAGCTTGGCCTTCAACGAGCAGTACTTC.

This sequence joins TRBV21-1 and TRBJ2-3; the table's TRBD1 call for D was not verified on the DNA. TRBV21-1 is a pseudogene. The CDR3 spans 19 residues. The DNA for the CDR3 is TGTGCCAGCAGCAAAAGGCCGAAGGGGCACCGTTTGACTACAGATACGCAGTATTTT. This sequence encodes CASSKRPKGHRLTTDTQYF.

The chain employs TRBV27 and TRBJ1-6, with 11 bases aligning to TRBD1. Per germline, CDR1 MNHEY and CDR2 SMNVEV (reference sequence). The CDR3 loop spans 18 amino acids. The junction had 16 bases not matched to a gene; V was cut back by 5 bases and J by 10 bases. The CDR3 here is CASSPTWDRGTKRSPLHF. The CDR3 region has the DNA TGTGCCAGCAGTCCCACTTGGGACAGGGGGACGAAAAGGTCACCCCTCCACTTT.

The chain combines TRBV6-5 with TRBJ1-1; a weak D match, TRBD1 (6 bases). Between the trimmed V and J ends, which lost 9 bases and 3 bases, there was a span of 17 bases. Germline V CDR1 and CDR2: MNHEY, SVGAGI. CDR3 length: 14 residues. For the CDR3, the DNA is TGTGCCAGTACTCGGAGACAGGCGCACACTGAAGCTTTCTTT. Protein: CASTRRQAHTEAFF.

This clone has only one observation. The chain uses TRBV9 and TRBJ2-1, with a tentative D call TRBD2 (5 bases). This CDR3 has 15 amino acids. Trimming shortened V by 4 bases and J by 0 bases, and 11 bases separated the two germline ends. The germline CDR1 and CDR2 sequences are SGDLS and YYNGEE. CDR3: CASSPRDSSYNEQFF. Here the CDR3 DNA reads TGTGCCAGCAGCCCCCGGGATTCCTCCTACAATGAGCAGTTCTTC.

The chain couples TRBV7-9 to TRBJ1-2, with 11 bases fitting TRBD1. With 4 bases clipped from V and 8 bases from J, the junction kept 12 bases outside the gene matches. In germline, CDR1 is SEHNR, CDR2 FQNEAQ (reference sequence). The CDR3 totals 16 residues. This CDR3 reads CASSWTGGASGGGYTF. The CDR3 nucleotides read TGTGCCAGCAGCTGGACAGGGGGCGCGTCGGGCGGAGGCTACACCTTC.

In DNA form, the CDR3 reads TGCGCCAGCAGCCAAGATGCAGCAGGGAGCTCCTACAATGAGCAGTTCTTC. Protein product: CASSQDAAGSSYNEQFF. J is TRBJ2-1 and V is TRBV4-3; D may be TRBD1 or TRBD2 (5 bases each). The CDR3 sequence is 17 residues long. Looked up from germline, CDR1 is LGHNA and CDR2 is YSLEER. V was cut by 0 bases and J by 0 bases, with 12 bases left in between.

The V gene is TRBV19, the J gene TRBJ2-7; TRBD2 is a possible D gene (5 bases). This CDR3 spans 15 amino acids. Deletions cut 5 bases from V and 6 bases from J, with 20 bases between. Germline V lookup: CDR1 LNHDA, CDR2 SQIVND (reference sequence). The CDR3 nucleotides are TGTGCCAGTAGTCAAATCGGCGAGGGAGTGGGCGAGCAGTACTTC. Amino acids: CASSQIGEGVGEQYF. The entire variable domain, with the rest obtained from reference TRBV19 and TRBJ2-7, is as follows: DGGITQSPKYLFRKEGQNVTLSCEQNLNHDAMYWYRQDPGQGLRLIYYSQIVNDFQKGDIAEGYSVSREKKESFPLTVTSAQKNPTAFYLCASSQIGEGVGEQYFGPGTRLTVT.

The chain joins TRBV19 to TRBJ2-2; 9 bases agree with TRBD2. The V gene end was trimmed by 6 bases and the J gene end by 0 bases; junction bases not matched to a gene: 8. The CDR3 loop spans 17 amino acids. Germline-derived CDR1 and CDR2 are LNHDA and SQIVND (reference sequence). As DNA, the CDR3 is TGTGCCAGTAGCTGGGGGCTAGCGGGGTCGAACACCGGGGAGCTGTTTTTT. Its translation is CASSWGLAGSNTGELFF. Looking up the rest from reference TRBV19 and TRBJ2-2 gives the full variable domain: DGGITQSPKYLFRKEGQNVTLSCEQNLNHDAMYWYRQDPGQGLRLIYYSQIVNDFQKGDIAEGYSVSREKKESFPLTVTSAQKNPTAFYLCASSWGLAGSNTGELFFGEGSRLTVL.

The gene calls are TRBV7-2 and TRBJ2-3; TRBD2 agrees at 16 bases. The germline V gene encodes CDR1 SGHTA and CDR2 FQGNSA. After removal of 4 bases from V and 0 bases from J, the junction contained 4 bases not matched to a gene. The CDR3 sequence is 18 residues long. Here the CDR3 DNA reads TGTGCCAGCAGCTCGGGACTAGCGGGAGGGTCGAGCACAGATACGCAGTATTTT. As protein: CASSSGLAGGSSTDTQYF. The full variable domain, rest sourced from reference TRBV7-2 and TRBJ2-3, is GAGVSQSPSNKVTEKGKDVELRCDPISGHTALYWYRQSLGQGLEFLIYFQGNSAPDKSGLPSDRFSAERTGGSVSTLTIQRTQQEDSAVYLCASSSGLAGGSSTDTQYFGPGTRLTVL.